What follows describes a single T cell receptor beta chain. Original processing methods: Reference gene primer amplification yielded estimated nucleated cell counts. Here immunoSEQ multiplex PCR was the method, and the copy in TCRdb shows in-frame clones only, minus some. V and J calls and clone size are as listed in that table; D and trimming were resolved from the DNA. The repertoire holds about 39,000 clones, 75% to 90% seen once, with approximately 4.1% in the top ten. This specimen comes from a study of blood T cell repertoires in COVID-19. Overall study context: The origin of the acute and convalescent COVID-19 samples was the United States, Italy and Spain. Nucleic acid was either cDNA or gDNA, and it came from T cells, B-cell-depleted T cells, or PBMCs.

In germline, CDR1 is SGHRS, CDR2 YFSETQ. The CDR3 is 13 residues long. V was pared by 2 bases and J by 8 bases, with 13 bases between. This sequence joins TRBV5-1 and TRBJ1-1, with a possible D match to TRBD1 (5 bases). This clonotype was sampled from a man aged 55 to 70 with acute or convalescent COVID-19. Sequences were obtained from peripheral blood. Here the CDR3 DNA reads TGCGCCAGCAGCTTCTCACCGGGGGAAGAAGCTTTCTTT. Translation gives CASSFSPGEEAFF. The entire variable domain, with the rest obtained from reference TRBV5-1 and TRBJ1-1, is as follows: KAGVTQTPRYLIKTRGQQVTLSCSPISGHRSVSWYQQTPGQGLQFLFEYFSETQRNKGNFPGRFSGRQFSNSRSEMNVSTLELGDSALYLCASSFSPGEEAFFGQGTRLTVV.